Listed here is a single T cell receptor (beta chain). Primers: 60 Vbeta forward and 13 Jbeta reverse. Profiling relied on immunoSEQ multiplex PCR, and the TCRdb table lists in-frame clones only, not all of them. Here the sample spans around 180,000 clones, over 75% being singletons. This CDR3 is 16 amino acids long. Unmatched junction bases numbered 4, after V lost 0 bases and J lost 3 bases. CDR1 and CDR2 (germline): SGDLS, YYNGEE. This sample was included in a study of cytomegalovirus exposure and HLA in healthy donors. This clonotype was sampled from a girl less than two years old in good health and CMV-seronegative. The rearrangement links TRBV9 to TRBJ2-1; 9 bases map to TRBD2. Specimen: PBMCs. CDR3 nucleotide sequence: TGTGCCAGCAGCGTAGAGGGACTAGCTGTCTACAATGAGCAGTTCTTC. This translates into CASSVEGLAVYNEQFF.